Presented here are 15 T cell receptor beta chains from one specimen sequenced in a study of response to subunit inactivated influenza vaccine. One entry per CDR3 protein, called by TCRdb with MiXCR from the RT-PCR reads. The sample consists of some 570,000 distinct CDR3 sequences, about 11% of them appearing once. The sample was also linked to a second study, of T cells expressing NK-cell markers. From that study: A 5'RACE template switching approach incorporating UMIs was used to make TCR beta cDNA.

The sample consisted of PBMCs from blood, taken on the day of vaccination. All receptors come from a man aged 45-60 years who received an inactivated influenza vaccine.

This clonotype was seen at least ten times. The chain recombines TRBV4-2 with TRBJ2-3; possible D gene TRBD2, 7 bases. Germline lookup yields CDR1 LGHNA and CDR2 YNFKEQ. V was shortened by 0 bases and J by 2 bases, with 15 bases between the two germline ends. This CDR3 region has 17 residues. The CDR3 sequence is CASSQDIGGGPTDTQYF. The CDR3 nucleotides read TGTGCCAGCAGCCAAGATATAGGCGGGGGCCCCACAGATACGCAGTATTTT.

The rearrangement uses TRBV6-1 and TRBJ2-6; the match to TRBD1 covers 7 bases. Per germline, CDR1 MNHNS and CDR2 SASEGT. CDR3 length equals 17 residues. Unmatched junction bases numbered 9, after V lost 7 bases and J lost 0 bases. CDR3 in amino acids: CASTSRYRGSGANVLTF. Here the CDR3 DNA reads TGTGCCAGCACCTCGAGATACAGGGGCTCTGGGGCCAACGTCCTGACTTTC.

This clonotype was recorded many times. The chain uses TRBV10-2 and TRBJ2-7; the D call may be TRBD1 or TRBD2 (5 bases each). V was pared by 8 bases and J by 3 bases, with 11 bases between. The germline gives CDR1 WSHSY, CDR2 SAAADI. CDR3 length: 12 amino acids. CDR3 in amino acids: CASGDGFYEQYF. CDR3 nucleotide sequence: TGCGCCAGCGGGGACGGTTTCTACGAGCAGTACTTC.

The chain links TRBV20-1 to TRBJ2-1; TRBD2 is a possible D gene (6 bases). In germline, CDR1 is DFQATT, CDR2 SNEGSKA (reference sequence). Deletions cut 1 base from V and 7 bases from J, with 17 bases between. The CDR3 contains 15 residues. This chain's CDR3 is CSARVGSIPGNEQFF. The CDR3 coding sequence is TGCAGTGCTAGAGTCGGGAGTATACCAGGGAATGAGCAGTTCTTC.

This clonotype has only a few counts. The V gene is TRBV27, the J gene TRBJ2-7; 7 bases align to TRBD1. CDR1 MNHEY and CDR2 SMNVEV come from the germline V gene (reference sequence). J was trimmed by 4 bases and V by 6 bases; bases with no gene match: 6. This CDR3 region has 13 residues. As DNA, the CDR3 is TGTGCCAGCAGCATGGGACAGCCTTACGAGCAGTACTTC. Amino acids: CASSMGQPYEQYF.

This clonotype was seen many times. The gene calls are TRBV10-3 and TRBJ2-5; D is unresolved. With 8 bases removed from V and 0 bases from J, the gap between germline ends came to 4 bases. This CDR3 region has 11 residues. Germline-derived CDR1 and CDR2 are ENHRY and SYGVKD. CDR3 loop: CAIGDQETQYF. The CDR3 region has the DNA TGTGCCATCGGGGACCAAGAGACCCAGTACTTC.

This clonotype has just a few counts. The CDR3 protein is CASSQARVTGSPLHF. CDR3 sequence (DNA): TGTGCCAGCAGCCAGGCCAGGGTGACCGGTTCACCCCTCCACTTT. The V gene is TRBV7-9, the J gene TRBJ1-6, with D tentatively TRBD1 (5 bases). The CDR3 consists of 15 residues. Germline lookup yields CDR1 SEHNR and CDR2 FQNEAQ (reference sequence). Trimming took 5 bases from V and 9 from J, leaving 17 bases between them.

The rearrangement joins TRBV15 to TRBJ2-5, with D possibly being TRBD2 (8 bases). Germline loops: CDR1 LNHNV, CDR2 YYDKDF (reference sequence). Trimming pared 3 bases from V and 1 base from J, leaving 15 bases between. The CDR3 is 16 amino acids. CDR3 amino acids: CATSRGDSGGQETQYF. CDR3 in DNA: TGTGCCACCAGCAGGGGGGACAGCGGGGGCCAAGAGACCCAGTACTTC.

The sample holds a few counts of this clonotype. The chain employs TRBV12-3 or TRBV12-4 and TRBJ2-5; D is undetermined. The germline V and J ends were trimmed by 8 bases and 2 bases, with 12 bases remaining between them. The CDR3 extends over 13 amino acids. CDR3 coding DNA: TGTGCCAGCGCTACCAGGCCTCAAGAGACCCAGTACTTC. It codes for CASATRPQETQYF.

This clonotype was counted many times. Written as DNA, the CDR3 is TGTGCCAGCAGCACCCGGGGGTGGGGTGAAGCTTTCTTT. It encodes CASSTRGWGEAFF. The rearrangement joins TRBV28 to TRBJ1-1; possibly TRBD1 for D (5 bases). The V end was cut by 6 bases, the J end by 7 bases, with 15 bases between. Germline CDR1 MDHEN, CDR2 SYDVKM. The CDR3 totals 13 residues.

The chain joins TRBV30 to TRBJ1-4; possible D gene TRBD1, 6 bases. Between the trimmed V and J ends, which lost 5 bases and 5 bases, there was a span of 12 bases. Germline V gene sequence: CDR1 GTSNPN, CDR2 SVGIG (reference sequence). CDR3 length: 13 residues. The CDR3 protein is CAWSRQANEKLFF. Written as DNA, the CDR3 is TGTGCCTGGTCTCGACAGGCGAATGAAAAACTGTTTTTT.

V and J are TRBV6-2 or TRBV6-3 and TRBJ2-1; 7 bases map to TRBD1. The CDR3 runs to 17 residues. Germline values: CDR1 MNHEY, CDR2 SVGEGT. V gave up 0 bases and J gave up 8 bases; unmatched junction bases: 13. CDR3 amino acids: CASSYSRRQGIRDEQFF. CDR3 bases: TGTGCCAGCAGTTACTCTCGCCGACAGGGCATCAGGGATGAGCAGTTCTTC.

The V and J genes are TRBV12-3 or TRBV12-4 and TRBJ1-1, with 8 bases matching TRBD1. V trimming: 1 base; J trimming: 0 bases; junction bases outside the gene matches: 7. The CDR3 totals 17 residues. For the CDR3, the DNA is TGTGCCAGCAGTTTAGGGCAGGGGGCAGTAATGAACACTGAAGCTTTCTTT. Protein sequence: CASSLGQGAVMNTEAFF.

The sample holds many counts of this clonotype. CDR3 protein: CASSRGSTDTQYF. The CDR3 nucleotides are TGTGCCAGCAGCCGCGGATCCACAGATACGCAGTATTTT. The V gene is TRBV3-1, the J gene TRBJ2-3; no reliable D call. Germline assignment: CDR1 LGHDT and CDR2 YNNKEL (reference sequence). CDR3 length: 13 residues. Between the trimmed V and J ends, which lost 4 bases and 2 bases, there was a span of 7 bases.

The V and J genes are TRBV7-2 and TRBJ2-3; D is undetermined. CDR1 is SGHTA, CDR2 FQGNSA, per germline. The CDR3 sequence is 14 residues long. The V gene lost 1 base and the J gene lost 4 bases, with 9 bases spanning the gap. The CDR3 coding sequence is TGTGCCAGCAGCTTAGTACTGCCCCCAGATACGCAGTATTTT. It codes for CASSLVLPPDTQYF.